The 15 T cell receptor beta chains below all came from one sample that was sequenced in a study of blood T cell repertoires in COVID-19. The method was immunoSEQ multiplex PCR; TCRdb's version includes in-frame clones alone and lacks a portion of them. Of 50,000 to 75,000 clones in the sample, almost 95% are singletons; the top ten hold roughly 4.2%. Sequencing used peripheral blood. The receptors stem from a man in his forties or fifties with active COVID-19.

CDR3 amino acids: CASSVGGQGTGQPQHF. CDR3 DNA sequence: TGTGCCAGCAGTGTCGGAGGACAGGGGACGGGGCAGCCCCAGCATTTT. The chain recombines TRBV2 with TRBJ1-5; 9 nucleotides agree with TRBD1. This CDR3 region has 16 residues. After removal of 4 bases from V and 7 bases from J, the junction contained 11 bases not matched to a gene. Germline CDR1 and CDR2: SNHLY and FYNNEI.

The CDR3 loop is CASSLIAGAGDIQYF. The DNA for the CDR3 is TGTGCCAGCAGCTTGATAGCGGGAGCCGGGGACATTCAGTACTTC. The chain joins TRBV7-9 to TRBJ2-4; 9 bases match TRBD2. J gave up 8 bases and V 3 bases, and 8 bases lay outside the gene matches. Germline assignment: CDR1 SEHNR and CDR2 FQNEAQ (reference sequence). This CDR3 has 15 amino acids.

The sample holds one count of this clone. The gene calls are TRBV7-2 and TRBJ2-1; 8 bases line up with TRBD2. The germline V gene encodes CDR1 SGHTA and CDR2 FQGNSA. The V gene end was trimmed by 7 bases and the J gene end by 8 bases; junction bases not matched to a gene: 13. The CDR3 has 15 amino acids. The CDR3 loop is CASKGTPAGGDEQFF. The CDR3 nucleotides are TGTGCCAGCAAAGGGACTCCTGCCGGGGGGGATGAGCAGTTCTTC.

V and J are TRBV7-3 and TRBJ2-5, with 8 bases fitting TRBD2. The CDR3 is 15 residues long. Germline loops: CDR1 SGHTA, CDR2 FQGTGA. V shed 5 bases, J shed 4 bases, and the junction held 9 bases outside the gene matches. The CDR3 coding sequence is TGTGCCAGCAGCCCGGGAGGACTAGCAGCAGAGACCCAGTACTTC. Translated: CASSPGGLAAETQYF. The full variable domain, with the rest looked up from reference TRBV7-3 and TRBJ2-5, is GAGVSQTPSNKVTEKGKYVELRCDPISGHTALYWYRQSLGQGPEFLIYFQGTGAADDSGLPNDRFFAVRPEGSVSTLKIQRTERGDSAVYLCASSPGGLAAETQYFGPGTRLLVL.

This chain links TRBV5-1 with TRBJ2-1, with 14 positions matching TRBD2. The CDR3 runs to 17 residues. V trimming: 1 base; J trimming: 7 bases; junction bases outside the gene matches: 7. Germline V gene data show CDR1 as SGHRS and CDR2 as YFSETQ. The CDR3 DNA sequence: TGCGCCAGCAGCTTGAACACCGGGACTAGCGGGAGTAATGAGCAGTTCTTC. This codes for CASSLNTGTSGSNEQFF. Full variable domain (rest looked up from reference TRBV5-1 and TRBJ2-1): KAGVTQTPRYLIKTRGQQVTLSCSPISGHRSVSWYQQTPGQGLQFLFEYFSETQRNKGNFPGRFSGRQFSNSRSEMNVSTLELGDSALYLCASSLNTGTSGSNEQFFGPGTRLTVL.

In its sample, this clone was seen once. The V gene is TRBV7-6, the J gene TRBJ2-1; the match to TRBD2 covers 9 bases. CDR3 size: 16 residues. Germline V gives CDR1 SGHVS, CDR2 FNYEAQ. Losses at the gene ends were 1 base for V and 7 bases for J; bases not matched to a gene: 8. This CDR3 is CASSLEAGGQVNEQFF. The CDR3 coding sequence is TGTGCCAGCAGCTTAGAGGCGGGAGGGCAGGTGAATGAGCAGTTCTTC.

V usage is TRBV7-9 and J usage is TRBJ1-4, with TRBD1 matching 11 bases. After removal of 2 bases from V and 8 bases from J, the junction contained 4 bases not matched to a gene. This CDR3 has 15 amino acids. Germline CDR1 reads SEHNR; CDR2 reads FQNEAQ (reference sequence). The CDR3 sequence: CASSLYGTGGEKLFF. In DNA, the CDR3 is TGTGCCAGCAGCTTATACGGGACAGGGGGAGAAAAACTGTTTTTT.

The rearrangement uses TRBV5-6 and TRBJ1-1; possibly TRBD1 for D (6 bases). V lost 4 bases to trimming and J lost 1 base, with 8 bases between them. This CDR3 is 13 amino acids long. CDR1 and CDR2 (germline): SGHDT, YYEEEE. This CDR3 is CASSPTGNTEAFF. The CDR3 nucleotides are TGTGCCAGCAGCCCGACAGGGAACACTGAAGCTTTCTTT.

This sequence joins TRBV7-3 and TRBJ2-1; the D gene is possibly TRBD1 (5 bases). The V end lost 1 base, the J end lost 8 bases, and 9 bases lay between the germline ends. From germline, CDR1 is SGHTA and CDR2 FQGTGA. This CDR3 is 13 amino acids long. The chain's CDR3 is CASSLRRGDEQFF. In nucleotides, the CDR3 is TGTGCCAGCAGCTTAAGAAGGGGCGATGAGCAGTTCTTC.

This chain joins TRBV28 and TRBJ2-3; D may be TRBD2 (5 bases). The CDR3 spans 16 residues. V lost 1 base, J lost 1 base, and 12 bases lay in between. Per the germline V gene, CDR1 is MDHEN and CDR2 is SYDVKM. In DNA, the CDR3 is TGTGCCAGCAGTTTATCCTTGCGGAGGCGCACAGATACGCAGTATTTT. This codes for CASSLSLRRRTDTQYF.

This clone has just one count. The rearrangement uses TRBV19 and TRBJ1-1; 8 bases are shared with TRBD1. CDR1 LNHDA and CDR2 SQIVND come from the germline V gene (reference sequence). Germline trimming cut 0 bases from V and 2 bases from J; bases unmatched to any gene: 8. The CDR3 covers 17 residues. CDR3 nucleotides: TGTGCCAGTAGTATAGATAGTGGGACAGGCATTAACACTGAAGCTTTCTTT. Protein sequence: CASSIDSGTGINTEAFF.

V usage is TRBV6-6 and J usage is TRBJ2-7; D gene ambiguous. The CDR3 totals 13 residues. The ends were cut back, 6 bases at V and 3 bases at J, with 12 bases in the middle. Germline CDR1 and CDR2: MNHNY and SVGAGI (reference sequence). CDR3 in DNA: TGTGCCAGCAGGGCGACATCAGACTACGAGCAGTACTTC. The encoded protein is CASRATSDYEQYF.

The chain is built from TRBV3-1 (or the pseudogene TRBV3-2) and TRBJ2-7; TRBD2 aligns across 9 bases. CDR1 and CDR2 (germline): LGHDT, YNNKEL (reference sequence). V dropped 3 bases and J dropped 1; count of bases not matched to a gene: 13. CDR3 size: 18 residues. Written as DNA, the CDR3 is TGTGCCAGCAGCCATGCTAACCCCGGGACTAGCCTTTCCTACGAGCAGTACTTC. As protein: CASSHANPGTSLSYEQYF.

This clone was detected only a few times. The chain joins TRBV6-6 to TRBJ1-2, with D possibly matching TRBD1 (5 bases). The CDR3 extends over 14 amino acids. In germline, CDR1 is MNHNY, CDR2 SVGAGI (reference sequence). The V and J ends lost 7 bases and 4 bases respectively, with 16 bases between them. This CDR3 is CASTVGQGGYGYTF. Written as DNA, the CDR3 is TGTGCCAGCACCGTTGGGCAGGGAGGCTATGGCTACACCTTC.

The rearrangement joins TRBV7-6 to TRBJ2-3; 8 bases agree with TRBD1. Germline values: CDR1 SGHVS, CDR2 FNYEAQ. There are 16 residues in the CDR3. V lost 0 bases and J lost 7; bases outside the gene matches: 9. The DNA of the CDR3 is TGTGCCAGCAGCTTAGCGCTGACAGGGGAAATATATACGCAGTATTTT. It encodes CASSLALTGEIYTQYF.